This section outlines one TCR beta chain sequence together with its context. Its specific antigen is unknown. Base qualities are missing; no much larger clone stands one base away. V is cut back by 9 bases and J by 5 bases, with 10 bases in the junction unmatched. The germline V gene provides CDR1 MNHNS and CDR2 SASEGT. Its CDR3 holds 14 amino acids, cysteine through phenylalanine. Of the read, only the CDR3 DNA is kept; its 42 bases are in frame from base 1. TCRbeta CDR3 regions were profiled by bias-controlled multiplex PCR amplification of genomic DNA with the immunoSEQ Assay. On the authors' methods: The absolute abundance of each unique TCRbeta CDR3 region was quantified after sequences were collapsed and filtered. Differential abundance was tested with a binomial (Fisher-equivalent) model and with a beta-binomial model adding time-dependent variance fitted from healthy donors. Any clone with fewer than 5 combined templates was excluded, and a clone was called differentially abundant if its Benjamini-Hochberg FDR was below 0.01. In the beta-binomial model, variance was expressed as a function of the total template count across the two samples, in the form v = (b*log(k)+a)^2. Not all clones reach the TCRdb copy of this immuneACCESS table, which keeps in-frame sequences only. Checked studies attribute under half of the gap to unresolved V genes and leave the rest unexplained. The V and J calls and clone size come from that table; D and trimming were worked out from the DNA. This sample lists about 130,000 clones; 80% to 90% were detected once. Together, the top ten hold approximately 8.9% of the sample.

The data are from a study of identifying expanded T cells in peripheral blood (dated by TCRdb to between 2017 and 2020). General notes on the study: Technical replicates were generated by sequencing separate aliquots of the same genomic DNA pool, with four replicates compared pairwise.

Beyond this particular receptor, the publication reports: Between technical replicates the binomial model flagged approximately 1.2 differentially abundant clones, whereas over two weeks the binomial model flagged about 16.4 and over roughly four weeks around 19. It was expected by the authors that biological variance in healthy repertoires might increase further over much longer intervals, such as months to years. Both the number of clones called differentially abundant and the false-positive rate were significantly reduced by the beta-binomial model across all healthy-donor time intervals. Variance in clone template counts between roughly two-week samples significantly increased with total template count across all healthy donors.

During the collection period, no immune events, such as infections, were documented for the healthy donors. Healthy-donor blood repertoires served as a training cohort to calibrate time-dependent variance in a beta-binomial model of T-cell clone differential abundance. The training cohort included around ten healthy donors, of whom 3 were female and 7 were male. Donor ages ranged from about 29 to 65 years, with an average of about 40 years. Whole blood was collected from each healthy donor at three time points spaced about two weeks apart and obtained from a commercial supplier. Genomic DNA was extracted from unsorted whole blood for immunosequencing.

The clonotype comes from a person aged 18-70 years in good health. The sample was blood. The chain employs TRBV6-1 and TRBJ1-5, with 7 middle bases fitting TRBD1. The nucleotide sequence is TGTGCCAGGACACAGGGGAGAGGAGATCAGCCCCAGCATTTT. Translated, it gives CARTQGRGDQPQHF.